The 18 T cell receptor beta chains in this list originate from one sample, sequenced in a study of a mutant IDH1 vaccine in newly diagnosed glioma. What these receptors recognize is not known. The method was immunoSEQ multiplex PCR; TCRdb's version includes in-frame clones alone and lacks a portion of them. In the table there are over 55,000 clones, about nine tenths of which are singletons. As for time point: week 5, during vaccination. With topical imiquimod, each dose of the vaccine consisted of 300 ug of mutant IDH1 20-mer peptide. The sequences come from PBMCs, collected from a glioma patient whose treatment included an IDH1 peptide vaccine. Source of these receptors: a woman in her forties with glioma.

This chain joins TRBV5-5 and TRBJ1-1; a weak D match, TRBD1 (6 bases). The germline gives CDR1 SGHKS, CDR2 YYEKEE (reference sequence). Trimming took 7 bases from V and 1 from J, leaving 14 bases between them. The CDR3 length is 14 residues. Here the CDR3 DNA reads TGTGCCAGCTGCAACGGGGACACGAACACTGAAGCTTTCTTT. Translating it yields CASCNGDTNTEAFF.

The rearrangement links TRBV10-3 to TRBJ1-1, with 7 bases matching TRBD1. Germline CDR1 ENHRY, CDR2 SYGVKD. The CDR3 runs to 13 residues. Trimming removed 9 bases from V and 3 bases from J; junction bases left unmatched: 7. CDR3 sequence: CAINQGEDTEAFF. The CDR3 DNA reads as TGTGCCATTAATCAGGGGGAGGACACTGAAGCTTTCTTT.

The rearrangement uses TRBV7-2 and TRBJ1-6; D gene ambiguous. Deletions cut 5 bases from V and 5 bases from J, with 7 bases between. The CDR3 is 13 amino acids. Germline CDR1 is SGHTA and CDR2 is FQGNSA. The CDR3 sequence is CASSRTNNSPLHF. As DNA, the CDR3 is TGTGCCAGCAGCCGGACCAATAATTCACCCCTCCACTTT. The full variable domain, rest sourced from reference TRBV7-2 and TRBJ1-6, is GAGVSQSPSNKVTEKGKDVELRCDPISGHTALYWYRQSLGQGLEFLIYFQGNSAPDKSGLPSDRFSAERTGGSVSTLTIQRTQQEDSAVYLCASSRTNNSPLHFGNGTRLTVT.

The V and J genes are TRBV20-1 and TRBJ2-1, with TRBD2 matching over 7 bases. CDR3 length equals 10 residues. J gave up 8 bases and V 5 bases, and 0 bases lay outside the gene matches. The germline CDR1 and CDR2 sequences are DFQATT and SNEGSKA (reference sequence). The CDR3 here is CSARGDEQFF. CDR3 coding DNA: TGCAGTGCTCGGGGGGATGAGCAGTTCTTC.

The chain is built from TRBV7-2 and TRBJ1-3; D unresolved. Trimming took off 7 bases at V and 0 bases at J, with 10 bases between the two ends. The CDR3 is made up of 14 amino acids. The V gene's germline CDR1 is SGHTA and CDR2 FQGNSA. CDR3: CASTMSRSGNTIYF. The CDR3 region has the DNA TGTGCCAGCACCATGAGCCGCTCTGGAAACACCATATATTTT.

V and J are TRBV30 and TRBJ1-5; D is uncertain. The germline V gene has CDR1 GTSNPN and CDR2 SVGIG (reference sequence). The V and J ends lost 0 bases and 4 bases respectively, with 13 bases between them. The CDR3 sequence is 15 residues long. The CDR3 sequence is CAWSVLTGGNQPQHF. The DNA of the CDR3 is TGTGCCTGGAGTGTACTAACGGGAGGTAATCAGCCCCAGCATTTT.

The rearrangement uses TRBV5-1 and TRBJ2-7; 8 positions match TRBD2. Germline CDR1 and CDR2: SGHRS and YFSETQ. The CDR3 extends over 17 amino acids. V gave up 9 bases and J gave up 2 bases; unmatched junction bases: 19. Written as DNA, the CDR3 is TGCGCCAACACCCCCGTGGTGGAGCGGGAGAGGACCTACGAGCAGTACTTC. Amino acids: CANTPVVERERTYEQYF.

The J gene is TRBJ2-5, the V gene TRBV6-6; a possible D gene is TRBD1 (6 bases). Germline CDR1 is MNHNY and CDR2 is SVGAGI (reference sequence). The CDR3 length is 14 residues. V was pared by 1 base and J by 5 bases, with 11 bases between. CDR3 nucleotide sequence: TGTGCCAGCAGTTACTTGGGACAAGTGGAGACCCAGTACTTC. Its protein is CASSYLGQVETQYF.

The gene calls are TRBV2 and TRBJ2-1; 14 nucleotides agree with TRBD2. The CDR3 has 16 amino acids. Germline trimming cut 4 bases from V and 10 bases from J; bases unmatched to any gene: 9. Germline assignment: CDR1 SNHLY and CDR2 FYNNEI. CDR3 in amino acids: CASSVLPGLAGEEQFF. As DNA, the CDR3 is TGTGCCAGCAGTGTTCTGCCGGGACTAGCGGGAGAAGAGCAGTTCTTC. Drawing the rest from reference TRBV2 and TRBJ2-1, the complete variable domain is EPEVTQTPSHQVTQMGQEVILRCVPISNHLYFYWYRQILGQKVEFLVSFYNNEISEKSEIFDDQFSVERPDGSNFTLKIRSTKLEDSAMYFCASSVLPGLAGEEQFFGPGTRLTVL.

This clone was counted once. The chain recombines TRBV6-5 with TRBJ1-2, with D unclear. Per the germline V gene, CDR1 is MNHEY and CDR2 is SVGAGI. The CDR3 consists of 15 residues. The V end was cut by 4 bases, the J end by 1 base, with 13 bases between. CDR3 DNA: TGTGCCAGCAGTTCCCTGGGAGAAGTTAACTATGGCTACACCTTC. This codes for CASSSLGEVNYGYTF.

This sequence joins TRBV7-9 and TRBJ2-2; 8 bases line up with TRBD1. Germline lookup yields CDR1 SEHNR and CDR2 FQNEAQ (reference sequence). This CDR3 region has 18 residues. J was trimmed by 3 bases and V by 2 bases; bases with no gene match: 11. The CDR3 protein is CASSLRLRTGGDTGELFF. The CDR3 DNA follows: TGTGCCAGCAGCTTACGACTCCGTACAGGGGGAGACACCGGGGAGCTGTTTTTT.

The CDR3 is CASSPWDNSYEQYF. CDR3 DNA sequence: TGTGCCAGCAGCCCCTGGGACAACTCCTACGAGCAGTACTTC. V and J are TRBV7-9 and TRBJ2-7; perhaps TRBD1 as D (6 bases). V was pared by 5 bases and J by 0 bases, with 11 bases between. The germline gives CDR1 SEHNR, CDR2 FQNEAQ (reference sequence). This CDR3 is built from 14 residues.

The V and J genes are TRBV6-5 and TRBJ2-7; D may be TRBD1 (5 bases). Per the germline V gene, CDR1 is MNHEY and CDR2 is SVGAGI. The CDR3 extends over 13 amino acids. V was cut by 5 bases and J by 1 base, with 9 bases left in between. CDR3 loop: CASSPGLSYEQYF. The CDR3 nucleotides read TGTGCCAGCAGTCCAGGGCTATCCTACGAGCAGTACTTC.

This clone was detected only once. The CDR3 here is CASSGQGGTQNEKLFF. The CDR3 region has the DNA TGTGCCAGCAGCGGCCAAGGAGGGACTCAAAATGAAAAACTGTTTTTT. J is TRBJ1-4 and V is TRBV7-2, with D perhaps TRBD1 (5 bases). V lost 5 bases, J lost 5 bases, and 18 bases lay in between. Per the germline V gene, CDR1 is SGHTA and CDR2 is FQGNSA. This CDR3 region has 16 residues.

The J gene is TRBJ1-1, the V gene TRBV4-1, with TRBD1 matching over 9 bases. There are 15 residues in the CDR3. With 1 base clipped from V and 0 bases from J, the junction kept 0 bases outside the gene matches. CDR1 and CDR2 from the germline V gene are MGHRA and YSYEKL. The CDR3 is CASSQGTGVNTEAFF. The CDR3 DNA follows: TGCGCCAGCAGCCAAGGGACAGGGGTGAACACTGAAGCTTTCTTT.

This chain joins TRBV18 and TRBJ2-5, with D possibly being TRBD2 (6 bases). Trimming removed 3 bases from V and 3 bases from J, with 11 bases in between. The CDR3 has 14 amino acids. Germline CDR1 KGHSH, CDR2 LQKENI. The CDR3 region has the DNA TGTGCCAGCTCACCGTATAGGGAGGAAGAGACCCAGTACTTC. Its protein product is CASSPYREEETQYF.

The CDR3 DNA reads as TGTGCCAGCACCCGGACAGGGGGGGATGGCTACACCTTC. Residues: CASTRTGGDGYTF. This chain uses TRBV6-5 with TRBJ1-2, with 10 nucleotides matching TRBD1. Germline V lookup: CDR1 MNHEY, CDR2 SVGAGI. The CDR3 is 13 amino acids. Trimming cost V 7 bases and J 6 bases; bases outside gene matches: 5.

The rearrangement links TRBV7-2 to TRBJ2-7; 10 bases align to TRBD1. This CDR3 comprises 14 residues. In germline, CDR1 is SGHTA, CDR2 FQGNSA. The V and J ends lost 7 bases and 4 bases, in that order; junction bases with no gene match: 7. As DNA, the CDR3 is TGTGCCAGCACCAGACAGGGGGCTTCTTACGAGCAGTACTTC. The encoded protein is CASTRQGASYEQYF.